Listed below are T cell receptor beta chains from one sample, sequenced in a study of blood T cells in healthy people across ages. TCRdb passed the 5' RACE reads through MiXCR, listing each CDR3 protein once. The sample has nearly 1 million distinct CDR3 sequences, roughly 51% seen once. Source material: blood. Receptors were obtained from a woman aged 55-70 years in good health. CDR3s include the opening cysteine and the closing phenylalanine or tryptophan. The order of the fields is clone size, D gene, V gene, J gene, CDR3 DNA, CDR3 protein. A D gene is named only where the DNA matches it firmly. Clone size is not always given. Where it is, it says once, few, many or a class for expanded clones.

few	TRBD1	TRBV28	TRBJ2-7	TGTGCCAGCAGTTTATACAGGGGCGAGCAGTACTTC	CASSLYRGEQYF
NA	NA	TRBV11-2	TRBJ2-3	TGTGCCAGCATCCCTCAGAGCACAGATACGCAGTATTTT	CASIPQSTDTQYF
NA	NA	TRBV7-9	TRBJ2-7	TGTGCCAGCAGCTTAAACTCGGCAGGGCGCTACGAGCAGTACTTC	CASSLNSAGRYEQYF
few	TRBD2	TRBV10-3	TRBJ2-1	TGTGCCATCAGTGAGCGCCCGGCGGCGGGAGTTAATGAGCAGTTCTTC	CAISERPAAGVNEQFF
few	NA	TRBV2	TRBJ1-2	TGTGCCAGCGGTGGGCGAGGAAGTAACTATGGCTACACCTTC	CASGGRGSNYGYTF
NA	NA	TRBV7-9	TRBJ2-3	TGTGCCTGCAGCCGACCTGGGAGTAGCACAGATACGCAGTATTTT	CACSRPGSSTDTQYF
few	NA	TRBV6-1	TRBJ2-3	TGTGCCAGCAGCTTAAGCGCATGGGACAGCACAGATACGCAGTATTTT	CASSLSAWDSTDTQYF
NA	TRBD1	TRBV6-2/TRBV6-3	TRBJ1-2	TGTGCCAGCAGAGGGACAGGGAAAGTCGGCTATGGCTACACCTTC	CASRGTGKVGYGYTF
NA	TRBD2	TRBV5-1	TRBJ2-5	TGCGCCAGCAGCTTAGGCGCGGGGGGACACAATGAGCAGTACTTC	CASSLGAGGHNEQYF
NA	NA	TRBV11-2	TRBJ2-5	TGTGCCAGCAGCTTAACGGGGACCATTATTATCCAAGAGACCCAGTACTTC	CASSLTGTIIIQETQYF
few	TRBD1	TRBV2	TRBJ2-5	TGTGCCAGCAAGAGACCGGGACAGGGAAGGGAGACCCAGTACTTC	CASKRPGQGRETQYF
few	TRBD2	TRBV29-1	TRBJ2-1	TGCAGCTCTGGCGGCGGGAGTTACAATGAGCAGTTCTTC	CSSGGGSYNEQFF
NA	NA	TRBV14	TRBJ2-5	TGTGCCAGCAGTAATCCCCAGGGGCCGGGGACCCAGTACTTC	CASSNPQGPGTQYF
few	NA	TRBV20-1	TRBJ2-3	TGCAGTGCTAATCCTTTGAGGGGCCTCACAGATACGCAGTATTTT	CSANPLRGLTDTQYF
NA	NA	TRBV4-1	TRBJ2-3	TGCGCCAGCAGCCAAGTTTCCCGTGGAGCTACCACAGATACGCAGTATTTT	CASSQVSRGATTDTQYF
NA	NA	TRBV11-2	TRBJ2-5	TGTGCCAGCAGCCTACACCCACAAGAGACCCAGTACTTC	CASSLHPQETQYF
few	TRBD1	TRBV29-1	TRBJ2-1	TGCAGCGTTGACGGGACAGATAAGTACAATGAGCAGTTCTTC	CSVDGTDKYNEQFF
NA	TRBD2	TRBV28	TRBJ2-3	TGTGCCAGCAGTTTGGGGGGGGCTAGCGGGAGATATACGCAGTATTTT	CASSLGGASGRYTQYF
few	NA	TRBV7-8	TRBJ2-7	TGTGCCAGCAGCACAGGGTATGGAATCTACGAGCAGTACTTC	CASSTGYGIYEQYF
few	TRBD2	TRBV10-1	TRBJ2-5	TGCGCCAGCAGTAGCGGGAGCGGAGAGACCCAGTACTTC	CASSSGSGETQYF
NA	NA	TRBV6-2/TRBV6-3	TRBJ2-7	TGTGCCAGCAGCCCTCTAAGAGCCTACGAGCAGTACTTC	CASSPLRAYEQYF
NA	TRBD2	TRBV10-3	TRBJ2-7	TGTGCCATCAGTATTAGCGGGAGGGTTGGGTACGAGCAGTACTTC	CAISISGRVGYEQYF
NA	TRBD1	TRBV4-3	TRBJ2-7	TGCGCCAGCAGCCAGAGACAGGGGTCTGAGCAGTACTTC	CASSQRQGSEQYF
few	TRBD2	TRBV6-1	TRBJ2-7	TGTGCCAGCAGGGCTAGCGGAGCCTACGAGCAGTACTTC	CASRASGAYEQYF
NA	TRBD2	TRBV9	TRBJ2-1	TGTGCCAGCAGCGTAGGACTAGCGGAGATGCGGCAGTTCTTC	CASSVGLAEMRQFF
NA	NA	TRBV15	TRBJ2-2	TGTGGCACCAGCAGAGATCGTACGGGTGCCGGGGAGCTGTTTTTT	CGTSRDRTGAGELFF
once	NA	TRBV7-2	TRBJ1-5	TGTGCCAGCAGCTTAGGGTCAGTAGGCAATCAGCCCCAGCATTTT	CASSLGSVGNQPQHF
NA	NA	TRBV4-1	TRBJ2-5	TGCGCCAGCAGCCAAATCAGCAATGAGCAGTACTTC	CASSQISNEQYF
few	TRBD2	TRBV28	TRBJ2-5	TGTGCCAGCAGTTTATTGGCTAGCGGGACCCAAGAGACCCAGTACTTC	CASSLLASGTQETQYF
few	TRBD1	TRBV5-1	TRBJ2-1	TGCGCCAGCAGCTACGGGAACAGGGGAAGCATTACCGCCTACAATGAGCAGTTCTTC	CASSYGNRGSITAYNEQFF
NA	NA	TRBV2	TRBJ2-7	TGTGCCAGCAGGTTGAGCGGGCAGAGCGACGAGCAGTACTTC	CASRLSGQSDEQYF
NA	TRBD1	TRBV20-1	TRBJ1-2	TGCAGTGCTAGATCGATGGATATGGGAGACAGGGAGACTGGTGGCTACACCTTC	CSARSMDMGDRETGGYTF
NA	TRBD2	TRBV29-1	TRBJ2-1	TGCAGCGTTGGGACTAGCGGGGAGTGGGGGTTGAGGAATGAGCAGTTCTTC	CSVGTSGEWGLRNEQFF
NA	NA	TRBV6-6	TRBJ1-5	TGTGCCAGCAGTTATCTTCCCGGTGACCAGCCCCAGCATTTT	CASSYLPGDQPQHF
NA	NA	TRBV12-3/TRBV12-4	TRBJ2-7	TGTGCCAGCAGTTGGGCTAGGGTTGAGCAGTACTTC	CASSWARVEQYF
few	TRBD1	TRBV7-2	TRBJ2-7	TGTGCCAGCAGCTTGGTGGACAGGGTGATCTACGAGCAGTACTTC	CASSLVDRVIYEQYF
few	NA	TRBV4-2	TRBJ1-2	TGTGCCAGCAGCCAAGAGCGGAGGGAACGATATGGCTACACCTTC	CASSQERRERYGYTF
few	NA	TRBV12-3/TRBV12-4	TRBJ1-1	TGTGCCAGCAGTTTATTGGACAGCGTGGGGAACACTGAAGCTTTCTTT	CASSLLDSVGNTEAFF
few	TRBD2	TRBV25-1	TRBJ2-1	TGTGCCAGCGGGAGGGCCGTCGATGAGCAGTTCTTC	CASGRAVDEQFF
few	NA	TRBV4-3	TRBJ1-5	TGCGCCAGCAGCCAAGATCTCGAGCAGCCCCAGCATTTT	CASSQDLEQPQHF
few	TRBD2	TRBV7-2	TRBJ2-3	TGTGCCAGCAGCTTTAGCGGGAGTACTGGAGATACGCAGTATTTT	CASSFSGSTGDTQYF
NA	TRBD2	TRBV7-2	TRBJ2-1	TGTGCCAGCAGCCCGACTAGCGGTCACAATGAGCAGTTCTTC	CASSPTSGHNEQFF
NA	NA	TRBV12-3/TRBV12-4	TRBJ2-1	TGTGCCAGCAGTCCCCTAGCGACCCTCCATGAGCAGTTCTTC	CASSPLATLHEQFF
NA	NA	TRBV20-1	TRBJ2-3	TGCAGTGCTATAGTCGGGGGAGATACGCAGTATTTT	CSAIVGGDTQYF
once	NA	TRBV7-2	TRBJ2-1	TGTGCCAGCAGCTTACCCAACTACAATGAGCAGTTCTTC	CASSLPNYNEQFF
NA	NA	TRBV5-1	TRBJ2-7	TGCGCCAGCAGCAAACAACCGGGGACGGGGGTCGAGCAGTACTTC	CASSKQPGTGVEQYF
few	TRBD2	TRBV12-3/TRBV12-4	TRBJ2-3	TGTGCCGGCACCGCCAGAATCGCGGGAGCGCAGGATACGCAGTATTTT	CAGTARIAGAQDTQYF
NA	NA	TRBV27	TRBJ1-2	TGTGCCAGCAGCCCAGGGTTAGACTATGGCTACACCTTC	CASSPGLDYGYTF
many	TRBD1	TRBV30	TRBJ2-7	TGTGCCTGGGCGACCGGGACAGGTCTCTACGAGCAGTACTTC	CAWATGTGLYEQYF
few	NA	TRBV29-1	TRBJ2-7	TGCAGCGTTGAAGGGAGGTTGGGGGTCGAGCAGTACTTC	CSVEGRLGVEQYF
NA	TRBD2	TRBV20-1	TRBJ2-7	TGCAGTGCCCCTGTTGGCGGGCGGGAGCCTCACGAGCAGTACTTC	CSAPVGGREPHEQYF
few	NA	TRBV7-9	TRBJ2-7	TGTGCCAGCAGCACGACACCGCCCAGCTCCTACGAGCAGTACTTC	CASSTTPPSSYEQYF
NA	NA	TRBV6-5	TRBJ2-7	TGTGCCAGCAGAATGGCGACGGGCTACGAGCAGTACTTC	CASRMATGYEQYF
NA	TRBD2	TRBV12-3/TRBV12-4	TRBJ2-7	TGTGCCAGCAGTATAGCGGGAGGGGCCTTCGAGCAGTACTTC	CASSIAGGAFEQYF
NA	NA	TRBV3-1	TRBJ2-7	TGTGCCAGCAGCTCAGGGGGGCGAGGCTACGAGCAGTACTTC	CASSSGGRGYEQYF
NA	TRBD1	TRBV7-2	TRBJ2-1	TGTGCCAGCAGCTTAGGGGACAGGGCCGGTGAGCAGTTCTTC	CASSLGDRAGEQFF
NA	TRBD1	TRBV6-5	TRBJ1-2	TGTGCCAGCAGTTACTCCGGGGCACAGGGGACAAGTAACTATGGCTACACCTTC	CASSYSGAQGTSNYGYTF
NA	TRBD1	TRBV2	TRBJ2-5	TGTGCCACCGAGGGGGCCCGGGAGACCCAGTACTTC	CATEGARETQYF
many	TRBD2	TRBV4-3	TRBJ2-3	TGCGCCAGCAGCCAGGGGAGCGGGACGACTACGCAGTATTTT	CASSQGSGTTTQYF